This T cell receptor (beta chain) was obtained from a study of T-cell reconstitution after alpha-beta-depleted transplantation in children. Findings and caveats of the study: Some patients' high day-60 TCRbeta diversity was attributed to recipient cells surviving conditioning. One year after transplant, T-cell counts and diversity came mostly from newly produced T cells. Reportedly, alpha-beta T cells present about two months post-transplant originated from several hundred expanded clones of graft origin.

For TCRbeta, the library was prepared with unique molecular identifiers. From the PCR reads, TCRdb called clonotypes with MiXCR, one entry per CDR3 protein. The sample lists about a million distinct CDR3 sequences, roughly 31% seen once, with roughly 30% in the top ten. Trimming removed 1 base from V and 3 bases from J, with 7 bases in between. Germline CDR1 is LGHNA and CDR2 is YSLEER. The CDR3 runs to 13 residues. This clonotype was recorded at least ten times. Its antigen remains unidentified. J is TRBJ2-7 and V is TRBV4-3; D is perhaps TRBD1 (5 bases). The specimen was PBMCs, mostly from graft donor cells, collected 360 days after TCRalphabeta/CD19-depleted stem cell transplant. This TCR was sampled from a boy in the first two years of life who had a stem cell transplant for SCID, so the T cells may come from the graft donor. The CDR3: CASSQAQGYEQYF. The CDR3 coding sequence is TGCGCCAGCAGCCAAGCCCAGGGCTACGAGCAGTACTTC.